The 9 T cell receptor beta chains given below trace back to one sample, sequenced in a study of identical twins. A single record per CDR3 protein comes from TCRdb applying MiXCR to the 5' RACE reads. The sample consists of under 1 million distinct CDR3 sequences, roughly an eighth of them appearing once. This sample also belongs to another study, concerning yellow fever vaccine responses in identical twins.

Material: PBMCs. The receptors originated from a woman aged 18-29 years in good health.

This clonotype appeared a few times. The chain recombines TRBV10-3 with TRBJ2-1; 7 bases fit TRBD1. The germline gives CDR1 ENHRY, CDR2 SYGVKD. Trimming cost V 7 bases and J 3 bases; bases outside gene matches: 6. The CDR3 has 14 residues. The CDR3: CAITSTGRYNEQFF. The CDR3 DNA sequence: TGTGCCATCACCTCGACAGGGCGCTACAATGAGCAGTTCTTC.

This clonotype was seen a few times. The chain employs TRBV6-1 and TRBJ2-1, with 11 nucleotides matching TRBD2. Germline assignment: CDR1 MNHNS and CDR2 SASEGT. The CDR3 is 14 residues long. V was pared by 5 bases and J by 8 bases, with 5 bases of the junction left unmatched. This CDR3 is CASSKTSGAHEQFF. CDR3 DNA: TGTGCCAGCAGTAAGACTAGCGGGGCTCATGAGCAGTTCTTC.

V usage is TRBV28 and J usage is TRBJ2-7, with D possibly TRBD1 on 10 matching bases. This CDR3 is 19 amino acids long. The germline CDR1 and CDR2 sequences are MDHEN and SYDVKM. The ends were cut back, 6 bases at V and 2 bases at J, with 29 bases in the middle. The CDR3 coding sequence is TGTGCCAGCAGGGCGGAAGACAGGGGGCGGACTAGCGAACCCTACGAGCAGTACTTC. Translating gives CASRAEDRGRTSEPYEQYF.

The rearrangement joins TRBV28 to TRBJ2-3; 7 bases are shared with TRBD1. The CDR3 consists of 15 residues. V was clipped by 4 bases and J by 8 bases; unmatched bases: 12. Looked up from germline, CDR1 is MDHEN and CDR2 is SYDVKM. CDR3 in DNA: TGTGCCAGCAGTTCGGGACAGCTTAATCTTGGTACGCAGTATTTT. Amino acids: CASSSGQLNLGTQYF. The full variable domain, in which reference TRBV28 and TRBJ2-3 provide the parts outside the CDR3, is DVKVTQSSRYLVKRTGEKVFLECVQDMDHENMFWYRQDPGLGLRLIYFSYDVKMKEKGDIPEGYSVSREKKERFSLILESASTNQTSMYLCASSSGQLNLGTQYFGPGTRLTVL.

This clonotype was observed a handful of times. The V call is TRBV2, the J call TRBJ1-5; maybe TRBD1 (5 bases). The V end was cut by 2 bases, the J end by 7 bases, with 9 bases between. Looked up from germline, CDR1 is SNHLY and CDR2 is FYNNEI. The CDR3 has 13 residues. The CDR3 DNA reads as TGTGCCAGCAGTGAACAGGGAAGCCAGCCCCAGCATTTT. Translated: CASSEQGSQPQHF.

This clonotype was seen ten or more times. The chain combines TRBV7-9 with TRBJ2-7; 7 bases fit TRBD1. V was clipped by 3 bases and J by 7 bases; unmatched bases: 3. CDR1 SEHNR and CDR2 FQNEAQ come from the germline V gene (reference sequence). The CDR3 extends over 12 amino acids. The CDR3 nucleotides are TGTGCCAGCAGCTTGGACAGGTTAGAGCAGTACGTC. This translates into CASSLDRLEQYV.

This clonotype was found many times. V and J are TRBV29-1 and TRBJ1-2, with D possibly TRBD1 on 5 matching bases. CDR3 length: 12 amino acids. Per the germline V gene, CDR1 is SQVTM and CDR2 is ANQGSEA. V lost 4 bases, J lost 8 bases, and 14 bases lay in between. Written as DNA, the CDR3 is TGCAGCGTTGCCCACCCGGGGGGGGGCTACACCTTC. This sequence encodes CSVAHPGGGYTF.

This clonotype was counted only a few times. The CDR3 DNA follows: TGTGCCAGCAGCTTTTCAGGGTTTGGGAACACTGAAGCTTTCTTT. Translating gives CASSFSGFGNTEAFF. The chain has TRBV7-9 and TRBJ1-1; weak D call: TRBD1 (5 bases). Germline V gives CDR1 SEHNR, CDR2 FQNEAQ (reference sequence). The CDR3 has 15 amino acids. Trimming took off 3 bases at V and 1 base at J, with 12 bases between the two ends.

The rearrangement uses TRBV28 and TRBJ2-2; a weak D match, TRBD2 (6 bases). V lost 5 bases to trimming and J lost 3 bases, with 10 bases between them. From germline, CDR1 is MDHEN and CDR2 SYDVKM. The CDR3 has 14 residues. The CDR3 DNA reads as TGTGCCAGCAGTACCGCGGGATACACCGGGGAGCTGTTTTTT. Translation gives CASSTAGYTGELFF. Drawing the rest from reference TRBV28 and TRBJ2-2, the complete variable domain is DVKVTQSSRYLVKRTGEKVFLECVQDMDHENMFWYRQDPGLGLRLIYFSYDVKMKEKGDIPEGYSVSREKKERFSLILESASTNQTSMYLCASSTAGYTGELFFGEGSRLTVL.